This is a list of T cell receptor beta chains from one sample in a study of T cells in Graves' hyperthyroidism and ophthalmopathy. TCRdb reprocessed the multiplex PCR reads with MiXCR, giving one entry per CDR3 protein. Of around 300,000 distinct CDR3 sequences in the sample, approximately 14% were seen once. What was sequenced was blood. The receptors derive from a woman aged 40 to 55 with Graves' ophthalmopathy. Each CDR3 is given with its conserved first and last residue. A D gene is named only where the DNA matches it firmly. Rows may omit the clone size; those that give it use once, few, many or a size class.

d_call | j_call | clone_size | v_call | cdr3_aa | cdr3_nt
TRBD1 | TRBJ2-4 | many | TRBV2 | CASENRDRAHIQYF | TGTGCCAGCGAGAACCGGGACAGGGCCCACATTCAGTACTTC
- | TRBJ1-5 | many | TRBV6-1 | CASSEAGGIHQPQHF | TGTGCCAGCAGTGAAGCAGGAGGGATCCATCAGCCCCAGCATTTT
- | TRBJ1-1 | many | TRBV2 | CASSEARGRLGAFF | TGTGCCAGCAGTGAAGCGCGAGGCCGGCTGGGAGCTTTCTTT
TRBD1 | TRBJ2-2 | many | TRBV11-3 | CASSTTRDRGYGELFF | TGTGCCAGCAGCACCACCCGGGACAGGGGATACGGGGAGCTGTTTTTT
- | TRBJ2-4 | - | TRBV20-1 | CSAREVQTNIQYF | TGCAGTGCTAGAGAGGTACAGACAAACATTCAGTACTTC
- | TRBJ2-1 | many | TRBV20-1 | CSALPGRRRSYNEQFF | TGCAGTGCCCTCCCGGGAAGGCGGCGCTCCTACAATGAGCAGTTCTTC
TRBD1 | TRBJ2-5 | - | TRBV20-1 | CSVQSGGWETQYF | TGCAGTGTACAGTCAGGGGGCTGGGAGACCCAGTACTTC
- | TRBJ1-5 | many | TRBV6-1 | CASSGDGGNQPQHF | TGTGCCAGCAGCGGAGATGGTGGCAATCAGCCCCAGCATTTT
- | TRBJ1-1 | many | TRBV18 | CASSPATPAYTEAFF | TGTGCCAGCTCACCGGCGACTCCTGCATATACTGAAGCTTTCTTT
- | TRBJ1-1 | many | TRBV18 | CASSADAGEAFF | TGTGCCAGCTCAGCCGACGCGGGTGAAGCTTTCTTT
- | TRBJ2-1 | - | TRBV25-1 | CASSGAVYGEQFF | TGTGCCAGCAGTGGGGCCGTCTATGGTGAGCAGTTCTTC
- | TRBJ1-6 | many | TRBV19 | CASKAAYNSPLHF | TGTGCCAGTAAAGCCGCCTATAATTCACCCCTCCACTTT
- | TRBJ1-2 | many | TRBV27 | CASTSLRQVWDYGYTF | TGTGCCAGCACGTCCCTTCGACAGGTCTGGGACTATGGCTACACCTTC
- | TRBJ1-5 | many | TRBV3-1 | CASSLENQPQHF | TGTGCCAGCAGCCTCGAGAATCAGCCCCAGCATTTT
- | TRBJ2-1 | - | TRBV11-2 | CASSLWARTLYNEQFF | TGTGCCAGCAGCTTATGGGCCAGGACTCTTTACAATGAGCAGTTCTTC
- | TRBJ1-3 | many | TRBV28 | CASRAPGTVVSGNTIYF | TGTGCCAGCAGAGCCCCCGGGACCGTCGTCTCTGGAAACACCATATATTTT
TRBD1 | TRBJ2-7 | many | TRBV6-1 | CASSETGQLEQYF | TGTGCCAGCAGTGAGACAGGGCAACTTGAGCAGTACTTC
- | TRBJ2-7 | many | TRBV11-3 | CASSLVGGPYEQYF | TGTGCCAGCAGCTTAGTTGGGGGTCCCTACGAGCAGTACTTC
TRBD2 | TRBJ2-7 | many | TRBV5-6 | CASSLAGGSPYEQYF | TGTGCCAGCAGCTTGGCGGGCGGGAGTCCCTACGAGCAGTACTTC
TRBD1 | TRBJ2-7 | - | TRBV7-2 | CASSLVRTGDREQYF | TGTGCCAGCAGCTTAGTGCGGACAGGGGATCGCGAGCAGTACTTC
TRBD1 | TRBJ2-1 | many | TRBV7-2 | CASSLGGPGDRVAHEQFF | TGTGCCAGCAGCTTAGGAGGGCCCGGCGACAGGGTAGCCCATGAGCAGTTCTTC
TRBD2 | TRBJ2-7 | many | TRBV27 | CASSRTSGRPHYEQYF | TGTGCCAGCAGTCGGACTAGCGGGAGACCGCACTACGAGCAGTACTTC
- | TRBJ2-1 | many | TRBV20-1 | CSASRNNEQFF | TGCAGTGCTAGCAGAAACAATGAGCAGTTCTTC
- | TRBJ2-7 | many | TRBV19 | CASSISRDYEQYF | TGTGCCAGTAGTATTTCCAGGGACTACGAGCAGTACTTC
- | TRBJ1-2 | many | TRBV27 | CATSPLSGKSYGYTF | TGTGCCACCTCGCCTTTGTCAGGGAAAAGCTATGGCTACACCTTC
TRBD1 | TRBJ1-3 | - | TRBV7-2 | CASSFGGTGRSGNTIYF | TGTGCCAGCAGCTTTGGAGGGACAGGACGGTCTGGAAACACCATATATTTT
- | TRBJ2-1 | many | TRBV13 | CASSLKDEQFF | TGTGCCAGCAGCTTAAAGGATGAGCAGTTCTTC
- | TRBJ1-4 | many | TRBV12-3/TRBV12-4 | CASRPKQTANEKLFF | TGTGCCAGCAGACCCAAGCAAACGGCTAATGAAAAACTGTTTTTT
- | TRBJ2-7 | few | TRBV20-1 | CSARADQLREQYF | TGCAGTGCTAGAGCTGACCAACTTAGGGAGCAGTACTTC
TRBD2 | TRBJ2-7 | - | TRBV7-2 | CASSRGLALSYEQYF | TGTGCCAGCAGCCGGGGACTAGCGCTTTCCTACGAGCAGTACTTC
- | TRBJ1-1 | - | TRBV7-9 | CASSLHPTGEVDTEAFF | TGTGCCAGCAGCTTACACCCCACGGGGGAAGTTGACACTGAAGCTTTCTTT
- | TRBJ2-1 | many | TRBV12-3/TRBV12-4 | CASSLGPGEQFF | TGTGCCAGCAGTTTGGGTCCGGGGGAGCAGTTCTTC
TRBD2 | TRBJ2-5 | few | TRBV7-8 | CASSESLAGEQETQYF | TGTGCCAGCAGCGAAAGCCTGGCGGGAGAACAAGAGACCCAGTACTTC
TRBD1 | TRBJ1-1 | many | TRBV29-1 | CSVEDLGTANTEAFF | TGCAGCGTTGAAGATCTAGGGACAGCGAACACTGAAGCTTTCTTT
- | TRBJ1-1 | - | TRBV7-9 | CASSFPLTGGAMNTEAFF | TGTGCCAGCAGCTTTCCCTTAACAGGAGGGGCTATGAACACTGAAGCTTTCTTT
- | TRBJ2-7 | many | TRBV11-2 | CASSNPDGWGWNEQYF | TGTGCCAGCAGCAACCCGGACGGATGGGGTTGGAACGAGCAGTACTTC
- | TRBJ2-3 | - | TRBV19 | CASRGWVRNTDTQYF | TGTGCCAGTAGGGGGTGGGTCAGAAACACAGATACGCAGTATTTT
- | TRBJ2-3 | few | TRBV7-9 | CASSLGAGKDTQYF | TGTGCCAGCAGCTTAGGGGCAGGGAAAGATACGCAGTATTTT
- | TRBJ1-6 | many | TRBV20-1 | CSGQTGLSPLHF | TGCAGTGGTCAGACAGGTCTCTCACCCCTCCACTTT
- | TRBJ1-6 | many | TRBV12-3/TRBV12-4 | CASSFAIRGRSPLHF | TGTGCCAGCAGCTTCGCAATTAGAGGAAGGTCACCCCTCCACTTT
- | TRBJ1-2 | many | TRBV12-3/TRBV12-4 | CASSLARRHGDQGYTF | TGTGCCAGCAGTTTAGCGCGGCGACACGGCGATCAAGGCTACACCTTC
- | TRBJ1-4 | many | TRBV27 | CASSFMPGEKLFF | TGTGCCAGCAGTTTCATGCCAGGTGAAAAACTGTTTTTT
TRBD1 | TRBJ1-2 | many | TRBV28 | CASSPGGSSGYTF | TGTGCCAGCAGCCCAGGGGGCTCTAGCGGCTACACCTTC
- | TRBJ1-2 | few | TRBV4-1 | CASSQSLAVDTWRGYTF | TGCGCCAGCAGCCAAAGCCTGGCAGTGGACACTTGGCGTGGCTACACCTTC
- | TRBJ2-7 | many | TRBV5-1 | CASSQTDREAYEQYF | TGCGCCAGCAGCCAGACGGACAGAGAAGCCTACGAGCAGTACTTC
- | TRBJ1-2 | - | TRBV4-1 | CASSTTGTATGYTF | TGCGCCAGCAGCACTACCGGGACGGCCACCGGCTACACCTTC
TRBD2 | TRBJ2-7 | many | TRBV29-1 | CSVVGSGRSLEQYF | TGCAGCGTCGTTGGGAGCGGGAGGTCGCTCGAGCAGTACTTC
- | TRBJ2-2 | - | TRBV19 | CASMGFSGELFF | TGTGCCAGTATGGGGTTTTCCGGGGAGCTGTTTTTT
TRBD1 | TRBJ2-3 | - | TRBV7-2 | CVSSARGRTSTDTQYF | TGTGTCAGCAGCGCCAGGGGGCGGACTAGCACAGATACGCAGTATTTT
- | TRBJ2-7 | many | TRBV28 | CASSSPREQYF | TGTGCCAGCAGTTCCCCAAGGGAGCAGTACTTC
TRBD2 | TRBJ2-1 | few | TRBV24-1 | CATRTSGSFNEQFF | TGTGCCACGAGAACTAGCGGGAGTTTCAATGAGCAGTTCTTC
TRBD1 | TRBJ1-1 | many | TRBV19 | CASSLTNRGKMNTEAFF | TGTGCCAGTAGTTTAACAAACAGGGGGAAGATGAACACTGAAGCTTTCTTT
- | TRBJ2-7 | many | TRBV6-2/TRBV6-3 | CASSTGRPYEQYF | TGTGCCAGCAGTACCGGGAGACCCTACGAGCAGTACTTC
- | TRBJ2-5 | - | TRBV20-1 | CSASSSSETQYF | TGCAGTGCTAGTTCTAGCTCGGAGACCCAGTACTTC
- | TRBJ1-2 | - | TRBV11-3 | CASSPYRASEKNRYGYTF | TGTGCCAGCAGCCCGTACCGGGCCTCAGAAAAGAACCGCTATGGCTACACCTTC